This T cell receptor beta chain is from a study of vaccination effects on CD4 cells after COVID-19. Regarding this clone: What it binds is not known. Other nucleotide sequences from this sample produce the same CDR3.

Sequenced by immunoSEQ multiplex PCR; TCRdb stores in-frame clones only, minus some. The profile shows tens of thousands of clones, roughly four fifths of them singletons. Antigen-specific CD4+ T cells expanded by the ViraFEST assay with viral peptide pools were then sequenced. CD4+ T cells were isolated after 10 days of culture. The healthy vaccine recipients, who had no prior SARS-CoV-2 infection, showed negative nucleocapsid antibodies. Some 2 million PBMC were placed in each well, which was supplemented with approximately 9.2 IU/ml IL-2 and around 9.5 ug/ml peptides. The authors replaced half the medium with IL-2 medium on days 3 and 7. CDR3 size: 14 residues. Germline V CDR1 and CDR2: LGHDT, YNNKEL (reference sequence). With 1 base removed from V and 1 base from J, the gap between germline ends came to 7 bases.

The sequences come from CD4+ T cells from PBMCs cultured with HCoV-229E spike peptides, collected before COVID-19 vaccination. The J gene is TRBJ1-1, the V gene TRBV3-1 (or the pseudogene TRBV3-2), with D possibly being TRBD1 (6 bases). This TCR was recovered from a human donor who received a COVID-19 vaccine. The chain's CDR3 is CASSQVGGNTEAFF. The CDR3 DNA follows: TGTGCCAGCAGCCAAGTAGGGGGGAACACTGAAGCTTTCTTT.